The next 8 T cell receptor beta chains were all read from a single sample in a study of blood T cells in healthy people across ages. Combining a sample-barcoded 5' primer with a J-beta primer mix, a second PCR ran for roughly 7 to 11 cycles. TCRdb called the 5' RACE reads again in MiXCR, with one record for every CDR3 protein. The sample contains around 1,100,000 distinct CDR3 sequences, more than 30% of which appear only once. Specimen: blood. The receptors come from a young man in good health.

Comment on this clonotype: One junction end disagrees with the germline gene, perhaps due to a read error. CDR3 region: CTSSVSGDGYTF. CDR3 in DNA: TGTACCAGCAGCGTTAGTGGTGATGGCTACACCTTC. The rearrangement joins TRBV7-9 to TRBJ1-2, with D unresolved. This CDR3 spans 12 amino acids. CDR1 is SEHNR and CDR2 is FQNEAQ in the germline V gene (reference sequence).

This clonotype occurred once. The chain uses TRBV19 and TRBJ1-3, with D unresolved. CDR1 is LNHDA and CDR2 is SQIVND in the germline V gene (reference sequence). Deletions cut 5 bases from V and 0 bases from J, with 8 bases between. The CDR3 extends over 14 amino acids. The CDR3 here is CASSFAGSGNTIYF. DNA of the CDR3: TGTGCCAGTAGTTTCGCAGGCTCTGGAAACACCATATATTTT. The full variable domain, with the rest looked up from reference TRBV19 and TRBJ1-3, is DGGITQSPKYLFRKEGQNVTLSCEQNLNHDAMYWYRQDPGQGLRLIYYSQIVNDFQKGDIAEGYSVSREKKESFPLTVTSAQKNPTAFYLCASSFAGSGNTIYFGEGSWLTVV.

The rearrangement uses TRBV20-1 and TRBJ1-1, with TRBD1 identical over 9 bases. Germline lookup yields CDR1 DFQATT and CDR2 SNEGSKA (reference sequence). This CDR3 spans 13 amino acids. Unmatched junction bases numbered 4, after V lost 5 bases and J lost 3 bases. CDR3 sequence (DNA): TGCAGTGCTCTGGACAGGGGCGACACTGAAGCTTTCTTT. Translation: CSALDRGDTEAFF.

This chain joins TRBV4-1 and TRBJ1-5; tentatively, D is TRBD1 (5 bases). Trimming pared 0 bases from V and 3 bases from J, leaving 12 bases between. This CDR3 is 16 amino acids long. The V gene's germline CDR1 is MGHRA and CDR2 YSYEKL. The chain's CDR3 is CASSQDGAQTNQPQHF. Written as DNA, the CDR3 is TGCGCCAGCAGCCAAGATGGGGCACAGACCAATCAGCCCCAGCATTTT.

The rearrangement links TRBV20-1 to TRBJ1-4; D is ambiguous. CDR1 DFQATT and CDR2 SNEGSKA come from the germline V gene (reference sequence). This CDR3 has 13 residues. V was cut by 6 bases and J by 2 bases, with 10 bases left in between. The CDR3 region has the DNA TGCAGTGCCACCGCCCTTACTAATGAAAAACTGTTTTTT. As protein: CSATALTNEKLFF.

This clonotype was seen many times. The chain employs TRBV12-5 and TRBJ2-5; D unresolved. CDR1 and CDR2 from the germline V gene are LGHNT and FRNRAP. This CDR3 is 14 amino acids long. Between the trimmed V and J ends, which lost 2 bases and 7 bases, there was a span of 14 bases. CDR3 amino acids: CASGLSAFSGTQYF. As DNA, the CDR3 is TGTGCTAGTGGTTTGAGCGCCTTTAGTGGGACCCAGTACTTC.

The chain combines TRBV6-1 with TRBJ2-2; D gene unclear. Germline V gene lookup returns CDR1 MNHNS and CDR2 SASEGT. The germline V and J ends were trimmed by 4 bases and 2 bases, with 8 bases remaining between them. The CDR3 runs 14 residues. The DNA for the CDR3 is TGTGCCAGCAGTGGGCAGATTAACACCGGGGAGCTGTTTTTT. Protein: CASSGQINTGELFF.

In its sample, this clonotype was seen a few times. V usage is TRBV6-1 and J usage is TRBJ1-6; D gene ambiguous. Germline CDR1 is MNHNS and CDR2 is SASEGT. This CDR3 has 17 amino acids. V lost 6 bases, J lost 5 bases, and 20 bases lay in between. The CDR3 DNA reads as TGTGCCAGCAGCCCTCTCTCCGCGACGGACCATAATTCACCCCTCCACTTT. Translated, it gives CASSPLSATDHNSPLHF.